This entry features one TCR beta chain sequence. Its antigen remains unknown. This record comes from a study of blood T cells in healthy people across ages. Trimming removed 5 bases from V and 3 bases from J; junction bases left unmatched: 5. There are 16 residues in the CDR3. Germline loops: CDR1 SGHTA, CDR2 FQGNSA. Overall study results and limits: Naive CD4+ cell counts and diversity both ran higher in long-lived than in aged donors. The recorded TCR beta diversity per million T cells decreased in a roughly linear manner with age.

A sample-barcoded 5' primer and a J-beta primer mix were used in a second PCR of roughly 7 to 11 cycles. TCRdb called the 5' RACE reads again in MiXCR, with one record for every CDR3 protein. This sample yields around 780,000 distinct CDR3 sequences, of which 45% to 70% are seen a single time; around a quarter belongs to the top ten. The material sequenced was blood. This sequence was found in a man between 40 and 49 years old in good health. The V gene is TRBV7-2, the J gene TRBJ1-4, with 11 positions matching TRBD1. The CDR3 DNA sequence: TGTGCCAGCAGCCTCGGACAGGGGGCGGCTAATGAAAAACTGTTTTTT. Protein product: CASSLGQGAANEKLFF.